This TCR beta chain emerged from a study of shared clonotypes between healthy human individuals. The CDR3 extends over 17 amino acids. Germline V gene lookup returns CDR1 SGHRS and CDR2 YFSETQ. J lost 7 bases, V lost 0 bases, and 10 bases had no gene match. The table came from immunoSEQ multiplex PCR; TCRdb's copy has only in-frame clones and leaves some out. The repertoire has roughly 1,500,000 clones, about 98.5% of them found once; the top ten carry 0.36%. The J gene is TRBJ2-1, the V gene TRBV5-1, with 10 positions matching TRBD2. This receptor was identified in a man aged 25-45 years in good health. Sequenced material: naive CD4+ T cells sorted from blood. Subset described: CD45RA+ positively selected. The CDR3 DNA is TGCGCCAGCAGCTTGGCTCGCCGACTAGCGGGTACAAATGAGCAGTTCTTC. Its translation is CASSLARRLAGTNEQFF.